This T cell receptor (beta chain) was sequenced for a study of response to subunit inactivated influenza vaccine (dated by TCRdb to the late 2010s). With regard to the full study: The study used deep quantitative T cell receptor repertoire profiling to track responses to a trivalent subunit inactivated influenza vaccine. General study outcomes and caveats: According to the authors, only a limited number of new T cells may be recruited by each seasonal influenza vaccination.

Turning to this clonotype: The specificity of this receptor is unknown. No base-level quality is on record; no much larger clone is a single base apart.

To prepare the library, RT-PCR was applied. The instrument was an Illumina HiSeq 2500. TCRdb trimmed the raw reads at Q25, called clones with MiXCR and kept productive beta chains. Each entry is one CDR3 protein sequence, shown with its most common DNA and genes. For this sample the table gives about 170,000 distinct CDR3 sequences, of which 10% to 15% were detected only once. The ten largest clones take up over 25% of the sample. Its CDR3 holds 15 amino acids, cysteine through phenylalanine. Only the CDR3 region is kept as DNA, spanning 45 bases read in frame from base 1. V is pared back by 0 bases and J by 4 bases, with 10 bases lying between the germline termini. Taken from the germline V gene, the CDR1 and CDR2 loops are MNHEY and SVGEGT. The sample also formed part of further work on T cells expressing NK-cell markers. The second study reports: The TCR beta cDNA libraries were made using 5'RACE template switching, a step that added both a universal primer site and unique molecular identifiers. In sorted CD3+CD56+NKG2C+, CD3+CD56+NKG2C- and CD3+CD56-NKG2C+ T-cell subsets from roughly 8 donors, TCR beta-chain repertoires were profiled. Among the eight sequenced donors, seven were HCMV-seropositive and one was HCMV-seronegative. To restrict sorting to alphabetaTCR-expressing T cells, an anti-gammadeltaTCR antibody was added in several experiments. For six donors, the dominant CD3+CD56+NKG2C+ clonotypes were among the top 10 CD8+ clonotypes and accounted for about 1.0-7.5% of CD8+ T cells. Those dominant clonotypes were again the most abundant among CD3+CD56-NKG2C+ cells in a handful of donors, at roughly 25-60.1%. Whether the expanded NKG2C-expressing T cell clones were specific for HCMV antigens was left unclear. The study sequenced eight donors, all healthy volunteers chosen at random: three men and five women. A commercial ELISA kit detecting HCMV-specific IgG in serum was used to determine HCMV serostatus. Peripheral blood mononuclear cells were isolated from blood by Ficoll density gradient centrifugation. Using Miltenyi isolation kits, CD4+ and CD8+ T cells were isolated from PBMC through magnetic immunoseparation. cDNA synthesis was primed from the TCR beta constant segment, followed by two successive PCR amplification steps. Libraries were sequenced as 2 x 150 bp reads on Illumina HiSeq 2000/2500, MiSeq or NextSeq. Reads were demultiplexed and grouped by UMI with MIGEC, and clonotypes were assembled and quantified with MiTCR. To exclude erroneous sequences, only TCR cDNA sequences supported by at least two reads were retained. The tcR package was used for downstream repertoire analysis, and clonotypes were matched between fractions using CDR3 nucleotide sequence together with V segment. VDJmatch was used to annotate antigen specificity against VDJdb, with one amino acid substitution allowed in CDR3.

The chain is assembled from TRBV6-2 or TRBV6-3 and TRBJ1-5, with TRBD1 perhaps the D gene, on 5 matching bases. The source material was CD8+ T cells sorted from PBMCs, sampled 11 to 12 days after vaccination. The clonotype originates from a man over 45 who received an inactivated influenza vaccine. Donor details come from another sample of the same person, matched by shared clones. The CDR3 corresponds to CASSYSGTENQPQHF. Read as DNA, the sequence is TGTGCCAGCAGTTACTCGGGGACTGAAAATCAGCCCCAGCATTTT.